This entry features one T cell receptor (beta chain) sequence. The data originate from a study of T-cell reconstitution after alpha-beta-depleted transplantation in children. The V gene lost 5 bases and the J gene lost 15 bases, with 27 bases spanning the gap. The germline CDR1 and CDR2 sequences are GTSNPN and SVGIG (reference sequence). The CDR3 runs to 14 residues. Preparation of the TCRbeta library used unique molecular identifiers. A single record per CDR3 protein comes from TCRdb applying MiXCR to the PCR reads. Of around 480,000 distinct CDR3 sequences in the sample, 30% to 35% were seen once. The chain employs TRBV30 and TRBJ2-3; a possible D gene is TRBD1 (6 bases). This clonotype was obtained from a human donor who donated a stem cell graft to a child with aplastic anemia. This specimen was PBMCs from the stem cell graft donor, taken from the stem cell graft. CDR3 sequence: CAWVKQGPLYVEYF. The CDR3, as DNA: TGTGCCTGGGTAAAACAGGGACCGCTTTACGTGGAATATTTT.